This T cell receptor beta chain was sequenced in a study of PD-1 blockade in classical Hodgkin lymphoma. General study results and limits: Healthy donors reportedly exceeded newly diagnosed patients in baseline TCR diversity. Complete responders possessed baseline diversity comparable to newly diagnosed patients. By C4D1 there was a significant rise in CD4+ TCR diversity but not in CD8+ TCR diversity. Undefined causes, possibly disease activity or prior therapy, underlie the repertoire differences.

Sequencing was performed with immunoSEQ multiplex PCR; in TCRdb, only in-frame clones are kept and a portion is missing. The table lists about 10,000 clones, roughly 92% of them singletons, with roughly an eighth in the top ten. Notes on this clone: Its antigen remains unidentified.

V was clipped by 3 bases and J by 4 bases, with 7 bases between them. CDR3 length equals 13 residues. Germline V CDR1 and CDR2: MNHNS, SASEGT. Each and every patient relapsed after autologous stem cell transplantation, and patients got differing brentuximab vedotin exposure. Material: peripheral blood mononuclear cells (PBMCs), obtained at baseline. The sequence derives from a human donor with classical Hodgkin lymphoma. The chain employs TRBV6-1 and TRBJ2-1; D possibly corresponds to TRBD1 (5 bases). As DNA, the CDR3 is TGTGCCAGCAGTGAGACAGAATACAATGAGCAGTTCTTC. Translation gives CASSETEYNEQFF.